The rows below give T cell receptor beta chains drawn from one sample of a study of glioma-infiltrating T cells after dendritic cell vaccination. Assay: immunoSEQ multiplex PCR; the TCRdb copy retains only in-frame clones and omits some. The repertoire holds approximately 46,000 clones, with over 75% as singletons. This material consisted of blood, taken after dendritic cell vaccination. The receptors shown here come from a human donor with glioblastoma. CDR3s include the opening cysteine and the closing phenylalanine or tryptophan. The D gene is left open where the match is weak. Expanded clones get a size class; other rows say once, few or many, or leave the size out.

j_gene: TRBJ1-5; v_gene: TRBV7-8; d_gene: -; abundance: -; CDR3aa: CASSPHRDPQPQHF; CDR3nt: TGTGCCAGCAGCCCACACAGGGATCCTCAGCCCCAGCATTTT
j_gene: TRBJ2-7; v_gene: TRBV10-3; d_gene: TRBD1; abundance: -; CDR3aa: CAAGTGGYEQYF; CDR3nt: TGTGCCGCCGGGACAGGGGGGTACGAGCAGTACTTC
j_gene: TRBJ2-1; v_gene: TRBV5-5; d_gene: -; abundance: -; CDR3aa: CASSLEGSYNEQFF; CDR3nt: TGTGCCAGCAGCTTGGAGGGGTCCTACAATGAGCAGTTCTTC
j_gene: TRBJ2-3; v_gene: TRBV4-1; d_gene: TRBD2; abundance: -; CDR3aa: CASSQAPSGNTDTQYF; CDR3nt: TGCGCCAGCAGCCAAGCGCCTAGCGGCAACACAGATACGCAGTATTTT
j_gene: TRBJ1-2; v_gene: TRBV19; d_gene: -; abundance: -; CDR3aa: CASIAPTRNYGYTF; CDR3nt: TGTGCCAGTATTGCACCCACCAGAAACTATGGCTACACCTTC
j_gene: TRBJ1-5; v_gene: TRBV4-2; d_gene: -; abundance: -; CDR3aa: CASSQDHSGNQPQHF; CDR3nt: TGTGCCAGCAGCCAAGACCACTCGGGCAATCAGCCCCAGCATTTT
j_gene: TRBJ2-3; v_gene: TRBV6-1; d_gene: TRBD2; abundance: -; CDR3aa: CASSEGGLAGGSDTQYF; CDR3nt: TGTGCCAGCAGTGAAGGGGGGCTAGCGGGAGGCTCGGATACGCAGTATTTT
j_gene: TRBJ2-6; v_gene: TRBV29-1; d_gene: TRBD1; abundance: -; CDR3aa: CSVEGTGTPGANVLTF; CDR3nt: TGCAGCGTTGAAGGGACAGGGACTCCTGGGGCCAACGTCCTGACTTTC
j_gene: TRBJ2-5; v_gene: TRBV4-2; d_gene: TRBD1; abundance: -; CDR3aa: CASSQEGRQGETQYF; CDR3nt: TGTGCCAGCAGCCAAGAGGGGAGACAGGGAGAGACCCAGTACTTC
j_gene: TRBJ2-1; v_gene: TRBV28; d_gene: -; abundance: -; CDR3aa: CASSYLTVQFF; CDR3nt: TGTGCCAGCAGTTACCTAACTGTTCAGTTCTTC
j_gene: TRBJ1-1; v_gene: TRBV6-4; d_gene: -; abundance: few; CDR3aa: CASSAGGVNTEAFF; CDR3nt: TGTGCCAGCAGTGCGGGGGGAGTCAACACTGAAGCTTTCTTT
j_gene: TRBJ1-2; v_gene: TRBV5-6; d_gene: TRBD1; abundance: -; CDR3aa: CASSVRRDRANYGYTF; CDR3nt: TGTGCCAGCAGCGTCCGCCGGGACAGAGCTAACTATGGCTACACCTTC
j_gene: TRBJ2-7; v_gene: TRBV7-9; d_gene: -; abundance: few; CDR3aa: CASSLVSGGHYEQYF; CDR3nt: TGTGCCAGCAGCTTAGTGTCGGGCGGACACTACGAGCAGTACTTC
j_gene: TRBJ2-1; v_gene: TRBV28; d_gene: -; abundance: -; CDR3aa: CASSKQGGQFYNEQFF; CDR3nt: TGTGCCAGCAGTAAGCAGGGGGGCCAATTCTACAATGAGCAGTTCTTC
j_gene: TRBJ1-2; v_gene: TRBV2; d_gene: TRBD1; abundance: -; CDR3aa: CASSPRDRESRGYTF; CDR3nt: TGTGCCAGCAGTCCCCGGGACAGGGAGTCTCGAGGCTACACCTTC
j_gene: TRBJ1-2; v_gene: TRBV7-9; d_gene: -; abundance: -; CDR3aa: CASSFGQNYGYTF; CDR3nt: TGTGCCAGCAGCTTTGGGCAGAATTATGGCTACACCTTC